The present T cell receptor beta chain was sequenced within a study of cytomegalovirus exposure and HLA in healthy donors (dated by TCRdb to the late 2010s). For context, the study as a whole: According to a later analysis, the 120 or so validation repertoires were produced on the same platform as the approximately 610 repertoires of the first cohort. The study aimed to test whether cataloging public T cell receptors could reveal signatures of past pathogen exposure. The study combined high-throughput TCR immunosequencing, statistical association of individual TCRs with disease status, and machine learning to predict cytomegalovirus infection status. In addition to the first cohort of roughly 670 subjects, a separate validation cohort of 120 different subjects was used.

The full study reports these points: The authors suggested that the approach could potentially be extended to other disease states and immunological phenotypes. Across donors, most TCR sequences were observed very rarely, whereas some public TCRs were present in many individuals. The study gave a list of about 150 TCR beta chains associated with cytomegalovirus. Cytomegalovirus status was reported to be diagnosed by the classifier with high specificity and sensitivity in both the original and validation cohorts. Of the cluster scores, roughly 93% were above 0 in a later analysis, which found that TCRs clustered in the first cohort also tended to co-occur in the 130 or so validation repertoires. The validation cohort had no HLA typing available for a later analysis, so co-occurrence within that cohort was assessed over all 130 or so repertoires. A few of the identified cytomegalovirus-associated TCR beta chains were confirmed in vitro to be specific for cytomegalovirus antigens.

The method behind the library was the immunoSEQ multiplex PCR assay. Per the authors' processing: A statistical classification framework was built for diagnosing cytomegalovirus status from the catalog of TCR beta chain sequences. TCRdb holds this immuneACCESS table with in-frame rearrangements only. Some clones are missing; in checked studies, unresolved V genes explain under half, and the rest has no known cause. The V and J calls and the clone size are those of that table, but D and trimming were determined from the DNA. Recorded for this sample are a few hundred thousand clones; roughly 90% of them occurred a single time. The top ten hold 0.65% to 0.85% of the sample. From the cysteine through the phenylalanine, the CDR3 covers 23 amino acids. Only the CDR3 part of the read is kept: 69 bases, read in frame from the first base. The germline V gene yields SNHLY for CDR1 and FYNNEI for CDR2. Compared with germline, V lacks 0 bases and J lacks 0 bases; bases without a gene match: 20.

Separate from the approximately 670-subject first cohort, the validation cohort of more than 90 subjects was the group to which the donors belonged. With respect to this clone: This clone's antigen is unknown. Base qualities were left out, and no much larger clone turns up one base away.

Sequencing input: PBMCs. The sequence joins TRBV2 to TRBJ2-5; 12 middle bases align to TRBD2. The TCR was taken from a woman in her late teens or twenties in good health and CMV-seronegative. CDR3 loop: CASSEALTPYLAGGPRDQETQYF. At the DNA level, the sequence is TGTGCCAGCAGTGAAGCGCTTACCCCTTACCTAGCGGGAGGGCCGAGGGACCAAGAGACCCAGTACTTC.